This section outlines one T cell receptor (beta chain) sequence together with its context. This clonotype was counted a few times. The antigen this receptor binds is unknown. No qualities accompany the bases; no much larger clone lies one base away. From the cysteine up to the phenylalanine, the CDR3 has a length of 15 residues. Only the CDR3 region is kept as DNA, spanning 45 bases read in frame from base 1. V sheds 4 bases and J sheds 8 bases, leaving 21 bases between their ends. The data derive from a study of regulatory T cells in long-lasting Graves disease (dated by TCRdb to the early 2020s). Broadly, across the study: Antithyroid drugs had been taken for less than 3 months by newly diagnosed Graves' disease patients. TCR sequencing covered some 13 persistent and 20 newly diagnosed Graves' disease patients, 33 samples in total. The study took place in China and was registered as a clinical trial. This study used TCR sequencing and RNA sequencing of peripheral blood to compare persistent Graves' disease patients against newly diagnosed Graves' disease patients.

Receptors were amplified or captured by multiplex PCR. The reads were generated on an Illumina HiSeq 4000. CDR3 regions were amplified by Arm-PCR with iRepertoire HTBI primers to construct TCR beta libraries. Gel purification was performed on PCR products prior to sequencing. The original pipeline was this. Gene usage analysis of CDR3 amino acid clonotypes relied on the roughly 60 TRBV and 15 or so TRBJ segments identified across samples. Filtered high-quality paired reads were merged into contigs using COPE and FqMerger. BLAST was used to align contigs to IMGT TRBV, TRBD and TRBJ reference genes, and CDR3 was defined according to IMGT. Any clonotype with a frequency above 0.1% was counted as a highly expanded clone. Repertoire diversity was measured by Shannon entropy, and V-J evenness by the Gini coefficient. A clonotype was considered public if more than one individual shared it. TCRdb reanalyzed the raw reads on its own, using fastp at Q25 for trimming and MiXCR for clone calling, and kept in-frame beta chains. Rows with one shared CDR3 protein collapse into an entry with the most common genes and DNA. These V and J calls are TCRdb output, not the study's own analysis. Across this sample there are approximately 480,000 distinct CDR3 sequences, with around 15% seen only once. Together, the top ten hold less than 15% of the sample.

Points the paper makes about the study in general: A larger number of public clonotypes was shared among persistent patients (approximately 2,500) than among newly diagnosed patients (about 990). The study examined only peripheral blood because the primary lesion, thyroid tissue, could not be accessed. Persistent disease showed preferential use of TRBV28, TRBJ1-2 and TRBJ2-5, whereas newly diagnosed disease favored TRBV20-1 and TRBJ2-1. Compared with newly diagnosed patients, patients with persistent Graves' disease had lower TCR Shannon entropy and fewer highly expanded clones, which suggests clonal expansion. Sequencing and analysis were limited to the TCR beta chain. The authors acknowledged the small sample size as a limitation that may reduce accuracy.

The time point label corresponds to: newly diagnosed GD, antithyroid drugs for less than 3 months. RNA was extracted from PBMCs in TRIzol for both TCR sequencing and RNA sequencing. The diagnosis of Graves' disease was made according to American Thyroid Association guidelines. The patients came from an endocrinology department in Xi'an, China. Each patient gave around 9 milliliters of peripheral blood, collected in an EDTA anticoagulant tube. Ficoll Paque Plus density gradient separation was used to isolate PBMCs, and no additional T cell sorting was done. An Agilent 2100 Bioanalyzer and agarose gel were used to check RNA quality, while a NanoDrop 2000 measured RNA concentration. This sample also belongs to another study, concerning T cells in Graves' hyperthyroidism and ophthalmopathy. Looking at the second paper: Stable Graves' hyperthyroidism was defined as no progression to ophthalmopathy during 18 months of follow-up. Hyperthyroidism patients were aged 18 to 65 years and newly diagnosed, with disease duration of less than 2 months. The study excluded patients with uncontrolled infections, other autoimmune diseases, pregnancy or lactation. Diagnoses were based on clinical symptoms, serum thyroxine and TRAb, thyroid ultrasound and orbital computed tomography. The TCR CDR3 was subjected to a first round of RT-PCR using the HTBI primer set and the Qiagen OneStep RT-PCR kit. Most expanded thyroid clonotypes (frequency above 0.001) were also found in blood, which suggests that blood repertoires may mirror thyroid immune responses. A 13 V-J signature model separated ophthalmopathy from stable hyperthyroidism, with approximately 86% sensitivity and around 84% specificity in cross-validation and 80%/75% in testing. During validation, the model predicted progression to ophthalmopathy a median of roughly 7.1 months ahead of onset, with more than 55% sensitivity and roughly 75% specificity. A discovery cohort of around 98 patients, 43 with Graves' ophthalmopathy and over 55 with stable Graves' hyperthyroidism, was used to find distinguishing TCR V-J signatures. Prospective prediction of ophthalmopathy was tested in an independent validation cohort consisting of about 19 hyperthyroidism patients and about 17 patients who later progressed to ophthalmopathy. The 100 discovery patients were divided at random into training and test sets in a 7:3 ratio. In addition, the study compared T-cell repertoires in thyroid tissue and in blood from over 5 Graves' hyperthyroidism patients. Once sampling was done, hyperthyroidism patients were given methimazole at a starting dose of 30 mg daily, whereas ophthalmopathy patients were given high-dose intravenous methylprednisolone. Libraries were constructed in a second round of multiplex PCR, after which size selection and purification were carried out. Sequencing of the libraries was done on an Illumina HiSeq2000 using paired-end 100 bp reads. Raw data were processed with SOAPnuke, discarding reads with adapters, uncalled bases, mean Phred below 15, or no exact constant-primer or identifier match. COPE v1.2.5 was used to merge high-quality paired reads, and clonotypes were defined as unique nucleotide sequences. MiTCR v1.1 was used to align the clonotypes against IMGT TRBV, TRBD and TRBJ reference segments. Only V-J combinations with frequency above 0.0001, covering approximately 99% of repertoires, were analysed. The TCS score was defined as the ratio of F50 (clonal expansion) to E x V (chaos), calculated using BLOSUM62-based TCRdist between CDR3 peptides within each V-J. Welch's t-statistics and random forest reduced 500 to 550 V-J features to 13, which were used in a naive Bayes classifier (R e1071). Sample size was not statistically predetermined, and investigators were not blinded to group allocation. The paper reports TCR Vbeta CDR3 sequencing of over 120 peripheral blood samples: around 41 ophthalmopathy, under 80 hyperthyroidism and some 17 progressor patients.

The source was peripheral blood mononuclear cells (PBMCs), collected at new diagnosis, from a patient treated with antithyroid drugs. The TCR originated in a man aged 40-49 years with Graves disease. Donor details come from another sample of the same person, matched by shared clones. The V and J segments used are TRBV12-3 or TRBV12-4 and TRBJ2-7, with a tentative D gene TRBD2 over 6 matching bases. Here the CDR3 is given as CASSYSGVIGEKQYF. The DNA is as follows: TGTGCCAGCAGTTATTCGGGAGTTATAGGGGAGAAGCAGTACTTC.